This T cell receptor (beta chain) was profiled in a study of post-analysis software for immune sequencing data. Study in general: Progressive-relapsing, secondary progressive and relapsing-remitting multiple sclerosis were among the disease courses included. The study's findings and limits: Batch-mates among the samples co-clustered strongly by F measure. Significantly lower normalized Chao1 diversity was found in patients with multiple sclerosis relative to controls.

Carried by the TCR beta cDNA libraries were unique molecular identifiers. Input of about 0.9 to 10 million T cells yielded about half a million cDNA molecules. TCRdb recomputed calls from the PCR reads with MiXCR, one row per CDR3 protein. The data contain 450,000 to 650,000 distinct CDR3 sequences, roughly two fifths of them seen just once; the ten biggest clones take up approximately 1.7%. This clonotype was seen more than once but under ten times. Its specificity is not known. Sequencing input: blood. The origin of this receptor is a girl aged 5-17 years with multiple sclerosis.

CDR3 residues: CSVDRPDQETQYF. DNA of the CDR3: TGCAGCGTTGACAGGCCCGACCAAGAGACCCAGTACTTC. The chain has TRBV29-1 and TRBJ2-5, with unresolved D. The V gene's germline CDR1 is SQVTM and CDR2 ANQGSEA. V lost 3 bases to trimming and J lost 0 bases, with 8 bases between them. The CDR3 covers 13 residues.